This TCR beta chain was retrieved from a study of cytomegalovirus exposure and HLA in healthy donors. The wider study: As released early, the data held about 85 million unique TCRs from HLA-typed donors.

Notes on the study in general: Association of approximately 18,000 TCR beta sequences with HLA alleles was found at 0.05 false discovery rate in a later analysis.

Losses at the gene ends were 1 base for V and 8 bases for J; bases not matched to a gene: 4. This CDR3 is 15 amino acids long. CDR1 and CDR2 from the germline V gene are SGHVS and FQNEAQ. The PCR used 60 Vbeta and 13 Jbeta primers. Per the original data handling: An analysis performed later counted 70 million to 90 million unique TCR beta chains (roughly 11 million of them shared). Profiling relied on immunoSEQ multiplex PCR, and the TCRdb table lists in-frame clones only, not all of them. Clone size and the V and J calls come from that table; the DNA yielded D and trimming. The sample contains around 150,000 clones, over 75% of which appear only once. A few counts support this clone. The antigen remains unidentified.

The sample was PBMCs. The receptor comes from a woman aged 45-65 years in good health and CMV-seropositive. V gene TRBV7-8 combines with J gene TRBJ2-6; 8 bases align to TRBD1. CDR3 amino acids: CASSLGGQGSNVLTF. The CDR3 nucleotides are TGTGCCAGCAGCTTAGGAGGACAGGGATCCAACGTCCTGACTTTC. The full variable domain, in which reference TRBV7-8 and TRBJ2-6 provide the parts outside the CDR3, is GAGVSQSPRYKVAKRGQDVALRCDPISGHVSLFWYQQALGQGPEFLTYFQNEAQLDKSGLPSDRFFAERPEGSVSTLKIQRTQQEDSAVYLCASSLGGQGSNVLTFGAGSRLTVL.